The 12 T cell receptor beta chains below all came from one sample that was sequenced in a study of T cell repertoires in aging, cancer and after chemotherapy. Rearranged V-D-J TRB sequences were amplified with a mixed TRB-A/B primer pool. TCRdb analysed the multiplex PCR reads with MiXCR anew, one entry per CDR3 protein. In the table there are about 5,700 distinct CDR3 sequences, approximately 39% of which are singletons. TCR beta rearrangements were amplified from peripheral blood genomic DNA. The specimen sequenced was blood. The source is a human donor in good health.

The chain uses TRBV6-6 and TRBJ1-5; TRBD1 matches 8 bases. V was pared by 5 bases and J by 5 bases, with 8 bases of the junction left unmatched. The CDR3 length is 15 residues. Germline lookup yields CDR1 MNHNY and CDR2 SVGAGI (reference sequence). The CDR3 nucleotides are TGTGCCAGCAGTGCTCACAGGGGGTCAGATCAGCCCCAGCATTTT. It is translated as CASSAHRGSDQPQHF.

By share, this clonotype ranks as medium-sized. The chain uses TRBV12-3 or TRBV12-4 and TRBJ2-7; D is ambiguous. Trimming cost V 4 bases and J 5 bases, with 0 bases left between them. The CDR3 consists of 9 residues. The CDR3 here is CASSYEQYF. CDR3 bases: TGTGCCAGCAGTTACGAGCAGTACTTC.

In this sample, this clonotype turned up a few times. The rearrangement joins TRBV6-2 or TRBV6-3 to TRBJ2-3; 7 bases align to TRBD2. Germline values: CDR1 MNHEY, CDR2 SVGEGT. V lost 4 bases and J lost 4; bases outside the gene matches: 5. The CDR3 runs to 14 residues. CDR3 nucleotides: TGTGCCAGCAGTTCCGCGGGGGAGTCAGATACGCAGTATTTT. Its translation: CASSSAGESDTQYF.

The V and J genes are TRBV6-5 and TRBJ2-5; possibly TRBD1 for D (5 bases). Germline V CDR1 and CDR2: MNHEY, SVGAGI. There are 13 residues in the CDR3. Trimming removed 6 bases at V and 2 bases at J, with 10 bases between. In DNA, the CDR3 is TGTGCCAGCAGAAGACAGAGTCAAGAGACCCAGTACTTC. Its translation: CASRRQSQETQYF.

This chain uses TRBV29-1 with TRBJ2-3; TRBD1 matches at 9 bases. The CDR3 is 18 residues long. Germline V gene lookup returns CDR1 SQVTM and CDR2 ANQGSEA. Unmatched junction bases numbered 11, after V lost 1 base and J lost 0 bases. The CDR3 loop reads CSVEGDWRTGVSTDTQYF. CDR3 in DNA: TGCAGCGTTGAAGGGGATTGGAGGACAGGGGTTAGCACAGATACGCAGTATTTT.

This chain connects TRBV15 to TRBJ2-1; no clear D gene. The CDR3 is 15 amino acids. Trimming took off 3 bases at V and 3 bases at J, with 12 bases between the two ends. The germline V gene encodes CDR1 LNHNV and CDR2 YYDKDF (reference sequence). CDR3 region: CATSSPGTYYNEQFF. Written as DNA, the CDR3 is TGTGCCACCAGCAGCCCCGGAACCTACTACAATGAGCAGTTCTTC.

The sample holds a few counts of this clonotype. V usage is TRBV29-1 and J usage is TRBJ2-3; D assignment may be TRBD1 or TRBD2 (5 bases each). Trimming left V 7 bases short and J 0 bases short, with 14 bases between. The CDR3 is made up of 14 amino acids. Looked up from germline, CDR1 is SQVTM and CDR2 is ANQGSEA. The CDR3 DNA reads as TGCAGCGGAGGGGCCAGGAGCAGCACAGATACGCAGTATTTT. Its protein is CSGGARSSTDTQYF.

This clonotype is judged medium-sized. The chain has TRBV19 and TRBJ2-3, with D unresolved. There are 15 residues in the CDR3. Germline lookup yields CDR1 LNHDA and CDR2 SQIVND (reference sequence). Trimming removed 6 bases from V and 5 bases from J, with 18 bases in between. The DNA of the CDR3 is TGTGCCAGTAGCGCCCCACGGAAACTAATAGATACGCAGTATTTT. Translated: CASSAPRKLIDTQYF.

The V gene is TRBV7-6, the J gene TRBJ1-6; D remains unclear. V lost 2 bases, J lost 7 bases, and 15 bases lay in between. CDR3 size: 16 residues. Germline V gene sequence: CDR1 SGHVS, CDR2 FNYEAQ. The CDR3 is CASSLTSTGRNSPLHF. The CDR3 coding sequence is TGTGCCAGCAGCTTAACTTCGACTGGACGAAATTCACCCCTCCACTTT.

Worth noting for this clonotype: A much larger clonotype is one base distant, so this may be a read error. Lacking the conserved final phenylalanine or tryptophan, this CDR3 likely reflects a read error. V is TRBV12-3 or TRBV12-4 and J is TRBJ2-2; 9 bases are shared with TRBD1. The J segment lost 4 bases and the V segment lost 6 bases, leaving 9 bases of the junction unmatched. This CDR3 comprises 16 residues. In DNA, the CDR3 is TGTGCCAGCAGCTCCCACAGGGGGCAACGCACCGGGGAGCTGTTTTTA. This codes for CASSSHRGQRTGELFL.

There are a few counts of this clonotype. This CDR3 is CATSRDQRDTQYF. CDR3 coding DNA: TGTGCCACCAGCAGAGATCAAAGAGATACGCAGTATTTT. The chain uses TRBV15 and TRBJ2-3; no reliable D call. The CDR3 runs 13 residues. With 0 bases removed from V and 5 bases from J, the gap between germline ends came to 6 bases. Germline assignment: CDR1 LNHNV and CDR2 YYDKDF (reference sequence).

This chain links TRBV19 with TRBJ1-5; D perhaps matches TRBD1 (6 bases). Germline CDR1 LNHDA, CDR2 SQIVND (reference sequence). Trimming took off 8 bases at V and 4 bases at J, with 15 bases between the two ends. This CDR3 is built from 14 residues. The DNA for the CDR3 is TGTGCCAGTCGATCTGGGACACAAAATCAGCCCCAGCATTTT. As protein: CASRSGTQNQPQHF.